The T cell receptor beta chain under discussion was sequenced for a study of post-analysis software for immune sequencing data. Whole-study context: Included among the disease courses, which were recorded for the cohort, were relapsing-remitting, secondary progressive and progressive-relapsing multiple sclerosis. Study-level findings and limits: Controls significantly exceeded multiple sclerosis patients in normalized Chao1 diversity. Higher frequency in patients than in controls was seen for about five TRBV segments, with TRBV5-6, TRBV5-1 and TRBV20-1 among them.

This clonotype was counted between two and nine times. Its antigen remains unknown. Prepared TCR beta cDNA libraries contained unique molecular identifiers. Via MiXCR, TCRdb re-called the PCR reads, giving one row per CDR3 protein. Of hundreds of thousands of distinct CDR3 sequences listed, around 40% are singletons. This CDR3 is built from 13 residues. Germline-derived CDR1 and CDR2 are SQVTM and ANQGSEA. V shed 3 bases, J shed 0 bases, and the junction held 1 base outside the gene matches. The V gene is TRBV29-1, the J gene TRBJ1-1, with 7 bases identical to TRBD1. The clonotype originates from a girl aged 10 to 17 with multiple sclerosis. Sequencing input: blood. The CDR3 DNA is TGCAGCGTTGAGGGGACAGTGAACACTGAAGCTTTCTTT. It codes for CSVEGTVNTEAFF.